This T cell receptor beta chain was captured by sequencing in a study of shared clonotypes between healthy human individuals. This CDR3 region has 12 residues. V was shortened by 3 bases and J by 6 bases, with 10 bases between the two germline ends. The germline V gene encodes CDR1 SGHNT and CDR2 YYREEE (reference sequence). Naive CD8 cells lacked CD45RO, underwent positive selection for CCR7 and left out terminally differentiated effector memory CD45RA+ cells. Only in-frame clones appear in the TCRdb table, and some are missing; sequencing was by immunoSEQ multiplex PCR. The profile shows 700,000 to 950,000 clones, about 96% of them singletons.

This chain connects TRBV5-4 to TRBJ2-7; the D is unclear. Source material: naive CD8+ T cells sorted from blood. This TCR was sampled from a man aged 25 to 40 in good health. The CDR3 sequence is CASSSHWGEQYF. DNA for the CDR3: TGTGCCAGCAGCTCACACTGGGGCGAGCAGTACTTC.